The rows below give T cell receptor beta chains drawn from one sample of a study of response to subunit inactivated influenza vaccine. TCRdb itself ran the RT-PCR reads through MiXCR, one entry per CDR3 protein. The data hold 450,000 to 500,000 distinct CDR3 sequences, with approximately 11% observed a single time. The sample in question was PBMCs from blood, obtained roughly 46 days after vaccination. These receptors originate from a man aged 45-65 years who received an inactivated influenza vaccine. CDR3s include the opening cysteine and the closing phenylalanine or tryptophan. D genes are given only for firm matches. Rows give clone size only sometimes, using once, few, many, or a class for an expanded clone.

>TRBV20-1|.|many|TRBJ1-3
CSARGLSGNTIYF
TGCAGTGCTAGAGGACTCTCTGGAAACACCATATATTTT
>TRBV5-1|.|.|TRBJ2-2
CANSQRPDTGELFF
TGCGCCAACAGCCAACGACCAGACACCGGGGAGCTGTTTTTT
>TRBV28|.|many|TRBJ1-2
CASSLFRRSYGYTF
TGTGCCAGCAGTTTATTCCGACGGAGCTATGGCTACACCTTC
>TRBV4-1|.|many|TRBJ2-2
CASSQGLGSSGELFF
TGCGCCAGCAGCCAAGGGCTCGGGTCTTCCGGGGAGCTGTTTTTT
>TRBV5-1|TRBD2|.|TRBJ2-5
CASSPAPSGQETQYF
TGCGCCAGCAGCCCCGCCCCTAGCGGACAAGAGACCCAGTACTTC
>TRBV6-5|.|.|TRBJ2-3
CASSYSSQGSLDTQYF
TGTGCCAGCAGTTACTCGTCGCAGGGGTCTTTAGATACGCAGTATTTT
>TRBV28|TRBD1|.|TRBJ1-1
CASSRDRGRAFF
TGTGCCAGCAGCCGGGACAGGGGAAGGGCTTTCTTT
>TRBV4-3|.|few|TRBJ2-7
CASSQDRGVGEQYF
TGCGCCAGCAGCCAAGATAGAGGGGTAGGCGAGCAGTACTTC
>TRBV6-5|.|.|TRBJ1-2
CASTSIFKLNYGYTF
TGTGCCAGCACTTCCATCTTTAAACTTAACTATGGCTACACCTTC
>TRBV7-2|TRBD2|.|TRBJ2-3
CASSLRGGGDTQYF
TGTGCCAGCAGCCTACGCGGGGGGGGAGATACGCAGTATTTT
>TRBV6-1|.|few|TRBJ1-2
CASSERQRMNYGYTF
TGTGCCAGCAGTGAAAGACAGCGCATGAACTATGGCTACACCTTC
>TRBV15|.|.|TRBJ2-1
CATSRSDSYNEQFF
TGTGCCACCAGCAGATCCGACAGCTACAATGAGCAGTTCTTC
>TRBV7-2|.|many|TRBJ1-1
CASRMNTEAFF
TGTGCCAGCAGGATGAACACTGAAGCTTTCTTT
>TRBV5-5|TRBD1|few|TRBJ2-7
CASSLDRGVLNEQYF
TGTGCCAGCAGCTTGGACAGGGGGGTCTTAAACGAGCAGTACTTC
>TRBV25-1|.|.|TRBJ1-2
CASSELAPWGGSVYGYTF
TGTGCCAGCAGTGAACTCGCCCCTTGGGGGGGATCGGTCTATGGCTACACCTTC
>TRBV20-1|.|many|TRBJ2-2
CSANRDLTGELFF
TGCAGTGCTAACCGGGACCTCACCGGGGAGCTGTTTTTT
>TRBV5-1|TRBD1|.|TRBJ2-2
CASSKTGANTGELFF
TGCGCCAGCAGCAAGACAGGGGCGAACACCGGGGAGCTGTTTTTT
>TRBV27|TRBD2|few|TRBJ2-3
CASSSTSGTEQYF
TGTGCCAGCAGTTCCACTAGCGGGACGGAGCAGTATTTT
>TRBV6-4|TRBD1|few|TRBJ1-4
CASSETGQGVKKLFF
TGTGCCAGCAGTGAGACGGGACAGGGAGTGAAAAAACTGTTTTTT
>TRBV4-1|TRBD1|few|TRBJ1-1
CASSGLTGVGNTEAFF
TGCGCCAGCAGCGGCCTGACAGGGGTAGGGAACACTGAAGCTTTCTTT
>TRBV28|.|.|TRBJ1-2
CATNRAGRSYTF
TGTGCCACCAACCGGGCAGGGAGGAGCTACACCTTC
>TRBV7-8|TRBD1|.|TRBJ2-1
CASSLPFPLGTGSYNEQFF
TGTGCCAGCAGCTTACCGTTTCCCTTGGGGACAGGGTCCTACAATGAGCAGTTCTTC
>TRBV29-1|.|few|TRBJ2-1
CSVHWATSVLWRGEQFF
TGCAGCGTCCATTGGGCCACTAGTGTCCTATGGAGGGGTGAGCAGTTCTTC
>TRBV29-1|.|many|TRBJ2-1
CSVGGKNNEQFF
TGCAGCGTTGGCGGGAAGAATAATGAGCAGTTCTTC
>TRBV20-1|TRBD2|.|TRBJ2-7
CSAKGSSGRVYEQYF
TGCAGTGCCAAGGGATCTAGCGGGAGAGTCTACGAGCAGTACTTC
>TRBV20-1|TRBD2|.|TRBJ2-2
CSARSRTSGRAANTGELFF
TGCAGTGCTAGAAGTCGGACTAGCGGGAGGGCCGCGAACACCGGGGAGCTGTTTTTT
>TRBV14|TRBD2|few|TRBJ2-3
CASSHGTSGGATSTDTQYF
TGTGCCAGCAGCCACGGTACTAGCGGGGGAGCTACTAGCACAGATACGCAGTATTTT
>TRBV6-2/TRBV6-3|.|few|TRBJ2-2
CASRKNTGELFF
TGTGCCAGCAGGAAGAACACCGGGGAGCTGTTTTTT
>TRBV6-5|.|many|TRBJ2-5
CASSYSGAVQETQYF
TGTGCCAGCAGTTACTCCGGGGCGGTACAAGAGACCCAGTACTTC
>TRBV7-2|.|many|TRBJ2-3
CASSLIQTSTDTQYF
TGTGCCAGCAGCTTAATACAAACTAGCACAGATACGCAGTATTTT
>TRBV10-3|TRBD2|few|TRBJ2-1
CAISESASGSTNEQFF
TGTGCCATCAGTGAGTCCGCTAGCGGGAGTACAAATGAGCAGTTCTTC
>TRBV12-3/TRBV12-4|TRBD2|.|TRBJ2-2
CASSLAGETNGELFF
TGTGCCAGTTCACTAGCGGGAGAGACTAACGGGGAGCTGTTTTTT
>TRBV6-2/TRBV6-3|TRBD2|.|TRBJ2-7
CASSRTRGGEQYF
TGTGCCAGCAGTCGGACTAGAGGTGGAGAGCAGTACTTC
>TRBV12-3/TRBV12-4|TRBD2|many|TRBJ2-1
CASRNLAGARYNEQFF
TGTGCCAGCAGGAATCTAGCGGGAGCCCGTTACAATGAGCAGTTCTTC
>TRBV7-3|.|once|TRBJ2-2
CASSDRSGELFF
TGTGCCAGCAGCGACCGATCCGGGGAGCTGTTTTTT
>TRBV6-1|TRBD1|many|TRBJ1-5
CASSEVDRGSQPQHF
TGTGCCAGCAGTGAAGTAGACAGGGGTTCCCAGCCCCAGCATTTT
>TRBV5-6|.|many|TRBJ2-7
CASSVLDSYEQYF
TGTGCCAGCAGCGTCTTGGACAGCTACGAGCAGTACTTC
>TRBV27|TRBD1|.|TRBJ2-1
CASRPQGWVNEQFF
TGTGCCAGCAGGCCACAGGGGTGGGTCAATGAGCAGTTCTTC
>TRBV4-2|.|few|TRBJ2-7
CASSQAGPSYEQYF
TGTGCCAGCAGCCAAGCGGGACCTTCCTACGAGCAGTACTTC
>TRBV5-1|TRBD1|.|TRBJ2-3
CASSRGQGWSDTQYF
TGCGCCAGCAGCCGCGGACAGGGGTGGTCAGATACGCAGTATTTT
>TRBV20-1|.|.|TRBJ1-2
CSAHPQVRYGYTF
TGCAGTGCGCATCCCCAGGTTAGATATGGCTACACCTTC
>TRBV7-9|.|few|TRBJ1-1
CASGFDVMNTEAFF
TGTGCCAGCGGATTCGACGTCATGAACACTGAAGCTTTCTTT